These 32 T cell receptor beta chains share one sample of origin, sequenced in a study of human T cells and chemical hapten exposure. TCRdb called the RACE reads again in MiXCR, with one record for every CDR3 protein. The sample contains about 260,000 distinct CDR3 sequences, approximately 8.4% of which appear only once. Time point here: pre-sensitization, week 0. Documented treatment: therapeutic diphenylcyclopropenone sensitization with weekly scalp DPC. The sample in question was whole blood, obtained in connection with sensitization to the hapten diphenylcyclopropenone (DPC). The source of these receptors is a woman between 40 and 55 years old with alopecia areata. Some clones in this sample may be carry-over from other donors' samples.

The chain uses TRBV7-9 and TRBJ1-1, with 8 nucleotides matching TRBD1. V shed 3 bases and J 5 bases; nucleotides not matched to a gene: 5. This CDR3 region has 14 residues. The germline V gene encodes CDR1 SEHNR and CDR2 FQNEAQ (reference sequence). The CDR3 DNA sequence: TGTGCCAGCAGCTTGGACAGGGCATGGACTGAAGCTTTCTTT. Translation gives CASSLDRAWTEAFF.

This clonotype was detected only a few times. V is TRBV20-1 and J is TRBJ1-2; D is unclear. The CDR3 loop spans 13 amino acids. Looked up from germline, CDR1 is DFQATT and CDR2 is SNEGSKA (reference sequence). V lost 4 bases and J 5 bases, leaving 14 bases between the germline ends. The CDR3 region has the DNA TGCAGTGCTAAGCCGCCAGGCCCGTATGGCTACACCTTC. Translating it yields CSAKPPGPYGYTF.

V is TRBV12-3 or TRBV12-4 and J is TRBJ1-5, with TRBD1 identical over 9 bases. The CDR3 covers 16 residues. The ends lost 6 bases at V and 4 bases at J; junction bases unmatched: 10. The CDR3 coding sequence is TGTGCCAGCAGCCCGTCGGGACAGGGTCCAAATCAGCCCCAGCATTTT. It specifies CASSPSGQGPNQPQHF.

This clonotype was counted between two and nine times. The chain recombines TRBV29-1 with TRBJ2-1; TRBD2 matches 7 bases. The CDR3 is made up of 14 amino acids. Germline assignment: CDR1 SQVTM and CDR2 ANQGSEA. The ends lost 4 bases at V and 2 bases at J; junction bases unmatched: 5. CDR3 DNA sequence: TGCAGCGTTGTCGGGCTAGCGGCCTACAATGAGCAGTTCTTC. Protein: CSVVGLAAYNEQFF.

The chain links TRBV20-1 to TRBJ2-7; no reliable D call. The germline gives CDR1 DFQATT, CDR2 SNEGSKA (reference sequence). This CDR3 has 13 amino acids. CDR3 DNA sequence: TGCAGCGAAGCCCGGCCCGTTACCTACGAGCAGTACTTC. It yields the protein CSEARPVTYEQYF.

This rearrangement joins TRBV7-6 to TRBJ2-5, with 9 bases aligning to TRBD1. The CDR3 length is 15 residues. CDR1 and CDR2 from the germline V gene are SGHVS and FNYEAQ. Trimming removed 5 bases from V and 0 bases from J; junction bases left unmatched: 4. CDR3 residues: CASSRGTGYQETQYF. CDR3 coding DNA: TGTGCCAGCAGCCGAGGGACAGGGTACCAAGAGACCCAGTACTTC.

The table lists this clonotype with many counts. The chain recombines TRBV6-6 with TRBJ2-1, with 14 bases lining up with TRBD2. The CDR3 extends over 17 amino acids. The trim removed 0 bases at V and 3 bases at J, leaving 1 base unmatched. Germline assignment: CDR1 MNHNY and CDR2 SVGAGI (reference sequence). CDR3 sequence: CASSYSGLAGVYNEQFF. CDR3 DNA sequence: TGTGCCAGCAGTTACTCGGGACTAGCGGGAGTCTACAATGAGCAGTTCTTC.

This clonotype has only a few counts. CDR3 sequence (DNA): TGTGCCAGCAGCCAAGTTACACACAATGAGCAGTTCTTC. Translating gives CASSQVTHNEQFF. V usage is TRBV14 and J usage is TRBJ2-1; no definite D call. V gave up 1 base and J gave up 5 bases, with 6 bases separating them. From germline, CDR1 is SGHDN and CDR2 FVKESK. This CDR3 spans 13 amino acids.

This clonotype was recorded a few times. The chain couples TRBV29-1 to TRBJ2-3, with TRBD1 identical over 10 bases. The junction had 10 bases not matched to a gene; V was cut back by 6 bases and J by 7 bases. This CDR3 spans 14 amino acids. The germline V gene encodes CDR1 SQVTM and CDR2 ANQGSEA. The CDR3 DNA reads as TGCAGCGTGACCGGGACAGGGGATTTGAATACGCAGTATTTT. Translating it yields CSVTGTGDLNTQYF.

Ten or more counts support this clonotype. This chain connects TRBV29-1 to TRBJ2-1; D gene ambiguous. In germline, CDR1 is SQVTM, CDR2 ANQGSEA. Trimming cost V 5 bases and J 10 bases, with 12 bases left between them. The CDR3 runs to 11 residues. CDR3 region: CSVKSGLEQFF. As DNA, the CDR3 is TGCAGCGTTAAATCCGGCCTGGAGCAGTTCTTC.

This clonotype was picked up a small number of times. The chain uses TRBV6-4 and TRBJ2-1; 10 nucleotides match TRBD2. The germline V gene encodes CDR1 MRHNA and CDR2 SNTAGT. The CDR3 totals 16 residues. V shed 6 bases and J 2 bases; nucleotides not matched to a gene: 7. The CDR3 loop is CASSRTSGQTYNEQFF. For the CDR3, the DNA is TGTGCCAGCAGCCGGACTAGCGGCCAGACCTACAATGAGCAGTTCTTC.

This chain uses TRBV20-1 with TRBJ1-1; D might be TRBD1 (5 bases). Trimming left V 3 bases short and J 4 bases short, with 12 bases between. This CDR3 comprises 13 residues. Germline-derived CDR1 and CDR2 are DFQATT and SNEGSKA (reference sequence). The CDR3 DNA reads TGCAGTGCTAGGGGGACCGGCAGCACTGAAGCTTTCTTT. This translates into CSARGTGSTEAFF.

This clonotype occurred a few times. This rearrangement joins TRBV5-6 to TRBJ1-2, with D perhaps TRBD1 (5 bases). Trimming pared 2 bases from V and 7 bases from J, leaving 6 bases between. CDR3 size: 11 residues. CDR1 is SGHDT, CDR2 YYEEEE, per germline. CDR3 region: CASSFGAGYTF. The CDR3 DNA follows: TGTGCCAGCAGCTTTGGGGCTGGCTACACCTTC.

This clonotype was seen at least ten times. The rearrangement uses TRBV28 and TRBJ2-2; tentative D call: TRBD2 (6 bases). Trimming took off 6 bases at V and 8 bases at J, with 10 bases between the two ends. Germline assignment: CDR1 MDHEN and CDR2 SYDVKM. The CDR3 length is 12 residues. The CDR3 coding sequence is TGTGCCAGCAGGAGGACTACGGGGGAGCTGTTTTTT. Its protein product is CASRRTTGELFF.

This clonotype was seen repeatedly, ten times or more. This rearrangement joins TRBV28 to TRBJ1-4, with no clear D. This CDR3 has 15 amino acids. Deletions cut 1 base from V and 8 bases from J, with 14 bases between. Germline V gives CDR1 MDHEN, CDR2 SYDVKM. CDR3 region: CASSLSVGMGEKLFF. For the CDR3, the DNA is TGTGCCAGCAGTTTATCAGTGGGGATGGGAGAAAAACTGTTTTTT.

The V call is TRBV6-2 or TRBV6-3, the J call TRBJ1-5, with D possibly TRBD1 on 5 matching bases. The germline V gene has CDR1 MNHEY and CDR2 SVGEGT. The germline V and J ends were trimmed by 2 bases and 6 bases, with 11 bases remaining between them. CDR3 size: 14 residues. The CDR3 DNA is TGTGCCAGCAGTTACAGACAGATGGGTCAGCCCCAGCATTTT. Translation gives CASSYRQMGQPQHF.

Worth noting for this clonotype: A much larger clonotype is one base distant, so this may be a read error. The V gene is TRBV20-1, the J gene TRBJ1-1; a weak D match, TRBD1 (5 bases). Germline CDR1 reads DFQATT; CDR2 reads SNEGSKA (reference sequence). This CDR3 region has 14 residues. Trimming cost V 1 base and J 4 bases, with 13 bases left between them. The CDR3: CSARGAGCGTEAFF. The CDR3 region has the DNA TGCAGTGCTAGAGGCGCAGGGTGCGGCACTGAAGCTTTCTTT.

The chain combines TRBV3-1 with TRBJ1-6; 8 positions match TRBD1. The CDR3 totals 14 residues. Losses at the gene ends were 5 bases for V and 9 bases for J; bases not matched to a gene: 6. In germline, CDR1 is LGHDT, CDR2 YNNKEL (reference sequence). CDR3 nucleotide sequence: TGTGCCAGCAGCACCGGGACAGGAACTTCACCCCTCCACTTT. The encoded protein is CASSTGTGTSPLHF. Full variable domain (remainder filled in from reference TRBV3-1 and TRBJ1-6): DTAVSQTPKYLVTQMGNDKSIKCEQNLGHDTMYWYKQDSKKFLKIMFSYNNKELIINETVPNRFSPKSPDKAHLNLHINSLELGDSAVYFCASSTGTGTSPLHFGNGTRLTVT.

This clonotype was counted a few times. The chain has TRBV5-1 and TRBJ2-3; 7 bases are a match to TRBD1. Germline assignment: CDR1 SGHRS and CDR2 YFSETQ. The CDR3 covers 15 residues. Trimming cost V 4 bases and J 0 bases; bases outside gene matches: 5. CDR3 sequence: CASSPEGQSTDTQYF. The CDR3, as DNA: TGCGCCAGCAGCCCCGAGGGACAGAGCACAGATACGCAGTATTTT.

The CDR3 is CASSLGPAAYEQYF. As DNA, the CDR3 is TGTGCCAGCAGCTTGGGGCCGGCCGCATACGAGCAGTACTTC. This rearrangement joins TRBV7-6 to TRBJ2-7, with D possibly being TRBD1 (5 bases). The CDR3 runs 14 residues. V was pared by 3 bases and J by 4 bases, with 13 bases between. Germline V gene lookup returns CDR1 SGHVS and CDR2 FNYEAQ.

The V and J genes are TRBV12-3 or TRBV12-4 and TRBJ2-1; 9 bases fit TRBD2. Trimming took 2 bases from V and 7 from J; bases not matched to a gene: 6. CDR3 length: 15 amino acids. The CDR3 spells CASSLSGLADNEQFF. The CDR3 DNA reads TGTGCCAGCAGTTTATCGGGACTAGCAGATAATGAGCAGTTCTTC.

This clonotype was seen only once. CDR3 sequence: CSVAQPGAFF. In DNA, the CDR3 is TGCAGCGTTGCCCAACCAGGGGCTTTCTTT. This chain joins TRBV29-1 and TRBJ1-1; D possibly corresponds to TRBD1 (5 bases). V was clipped by 4 bases and J by 11 bases, with 11 bases between them. This CDR3 contains 10 residues. Germline V gene lookup returns CDR1 SQVTM and CDR2 ANQGSEA.

V gene TRBV6-2 or TRBV6-3 combines with J gene TRBJ2-3; the D is unclear. V lost 8 bases, J lost 6 bases, and 18 bases lay in between. Germline V gene data show CDR1 as MNHEY and CDR2 as SVGEGT. The CDR3 length is 14 residues. CDR3 in DNA: TGTGCCAGCCAAGTATGGTCGGGTAGCGATACGCAGTATTTT. Translating gives CASQVWSGSDTQYF.

The sample holds a few counts of this clonotype. This rearrangement joins TRBV6-1 to TRBJ2-7; 10 bases line up with TRBD2. V trimming: 2 bases; J trimming: 6 bases; junction bases outside the gene matches: 4. The CDR3 totals 14 residues. From germline, CDR1 is MNHNS and CDR2 SASEGT. CDR3 coding DNA: TGTGCCAGCAGTGAAAGCGGGAGGGCTGGCGAGCAGTACTTC. It yields the protein CASSESGRAGEQYF.

CDR3 DNA sequence: TGCAGTGCTTTAACAGGGTCAAGCTCCTACAATGAGCAGTTCTTC. Protein sequence: CSALTGSSSYNEQFF. This chain connects TRBV20-1 to TRBJ2-1; D perhaps matches TRBD1 (6 bases). This CDR3 spans 15 amino acids. From germline, CDR1 is DFQATT and CDR2 SNEGSKA (reference sequence). The ends were cut back, 5 bases at V and 0 bases at J, with 14 bases in the middle.

The DNA for the CDR3 is TGCAGCGTTGGCCAGGCAGGGGGCAGAGAGCAGTACTTC. Translation: CSVGQAGGREQYF. The chain links TRBV29-1 to TRBJ2-7; TRBD1 matches 8 bases. With V trimmed by 4 bases and J by 7 bases, 9 bases remained unmatched. Looked up from germline, CDR1 is SQVTM and CDR2 is ANQGSEA. The CDR3 length is 13 residues.

CDR3 bases: TGTGCCAGCAGTCCTGACAGCCTTCCAGGTGGCTACACCTTC. Encoded protein: CASSPDSLPGGYTF. J is TRBJ1-2 and V is TRBV12-3 or TRBV12-4, with D tentatively TRBD1 (5 bases). The CDR3 totals 14 residues. V was clipped by 5 bases and J by 7 bases, with 17 bases between them.

This clonotype was detected ten times or more. The chain carries TRBV28 and TRBJ2-2; D is undetermined. The CDR3 contains 14 residues. The V and J ends lost 7 bases and 2 bases respectively, with 11 bases between them. The germline CDR1 and CDR2 sequences are MDHEN and SYDVKM. Here the CDR3 reads CASKATSNTGELFF. As DNA, the CDR3 is TGTGCCAGCAAAGCAACTTCAAACACCGGGGAGCTGTTTTTT.

There are a few counts of this clonotype. The chain uses TRBV7-2 and TRBJ2-3; 9 bases are shared with TRBD2. CDR3 length: 16 residues. Germline V gene data show CDR1 as SGHTA and CDR2 as FQGNSA. V was pared by 5 bases and J by 3 bases, with 9 bases of the junction left unmatched. CDR3 sequence reads: CASSPQGGRETDTQYF. CDR3 coding DNA: TGTGCCAGCAGCCCCCAGGGCGGGAGGGAGACAGATACGCAGTATTTT.

In this sample, this clonotype turned up a few times. The V gene is TRBV5-5, the J gene TRBJ2-2; D unresolved. Germline CDR1 and CDR2: SGHKS and YYEKEE (reference sequence). V was pared by 4 bases and J by 2 bases, with 12 bases between. CDR3 length: 15 residues. The CDR3 DNA reads TGTGCCAGCAGCGCCGTCCCCGGAAACACCGGGGAGCTGTTTTTT. It codes for CASSAVPGNTGELFF.

This chain links TRBV23-1 with TRBJ2-7, with TRBD2 matching 7 bases. TRBV23-1 is identified as an open reading frame with a role that is uncertain. The J segment lost 5 bases and the V segment lost 8 bases, leaving 9 bases of the junction unmatched. The CDR3 loop spans 13 amino acids. CDR3 sequence (DNA): TGCGCCAGCGGCGGACTAGTAAGGGACGAGCAGTACTTC. The encoded protein is CASGGLVRDEQYF.

The chain couples TRBV29-1 to TRBJ2-6; D is undetermined. The CDR3 runs 13 residues. V dropped 5 bases and J dropped 0 bases, with 5 bases sitting between them. Per the germline V gene, CDR1 is SQVTM and CDR2 is ANQGSEA. CDR3 region: CSVSYSGANVLTF. CDR3 DNA: TGCAGCGTTTCTTACTCTGGGGCCAACGTCCTGACTTTC.